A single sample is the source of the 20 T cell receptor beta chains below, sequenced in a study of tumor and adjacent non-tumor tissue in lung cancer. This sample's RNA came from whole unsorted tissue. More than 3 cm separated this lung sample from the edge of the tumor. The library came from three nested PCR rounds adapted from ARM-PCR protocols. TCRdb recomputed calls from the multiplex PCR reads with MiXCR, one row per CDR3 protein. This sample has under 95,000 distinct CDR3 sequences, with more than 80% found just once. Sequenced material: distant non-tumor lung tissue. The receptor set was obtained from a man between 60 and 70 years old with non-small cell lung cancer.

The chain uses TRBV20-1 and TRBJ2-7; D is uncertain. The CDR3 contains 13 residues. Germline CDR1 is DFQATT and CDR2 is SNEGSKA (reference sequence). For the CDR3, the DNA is TGCAAACGCGCAGGAGTTCCTACCTACGAGCAGTACTTC. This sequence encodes CKRAGVPTYEQYF.

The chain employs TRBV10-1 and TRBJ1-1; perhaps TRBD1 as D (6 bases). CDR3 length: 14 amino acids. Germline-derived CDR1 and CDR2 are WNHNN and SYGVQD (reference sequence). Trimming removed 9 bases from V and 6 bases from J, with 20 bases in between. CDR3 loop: CASCEQGTAAEAFF. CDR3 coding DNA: TGCGCCAGTTGTGAGCAGGGGACGGCCGCTGAAGCTTTCTTT.

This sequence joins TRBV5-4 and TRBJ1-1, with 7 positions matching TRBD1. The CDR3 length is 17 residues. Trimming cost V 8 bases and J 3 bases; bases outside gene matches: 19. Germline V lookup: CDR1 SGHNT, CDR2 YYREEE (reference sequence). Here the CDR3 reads CASSVRRQGRGDTEAFF. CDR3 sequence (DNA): TGTGCCAGTAGCGTCCGTCGACAGGGACGAGGCGACACTGAAGCTTTCTTT.

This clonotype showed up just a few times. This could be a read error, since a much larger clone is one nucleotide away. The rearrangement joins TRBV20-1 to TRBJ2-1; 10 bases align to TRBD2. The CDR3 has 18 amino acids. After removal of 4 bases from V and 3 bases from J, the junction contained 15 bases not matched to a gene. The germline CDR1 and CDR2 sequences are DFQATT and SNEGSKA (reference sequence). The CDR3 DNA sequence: TGCAGTGCTACAGCGGGAGGGATAACAAAGAACGACTACAATGAGCAGTTCTTC. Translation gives CSATAGGITKNDYNEQFF.

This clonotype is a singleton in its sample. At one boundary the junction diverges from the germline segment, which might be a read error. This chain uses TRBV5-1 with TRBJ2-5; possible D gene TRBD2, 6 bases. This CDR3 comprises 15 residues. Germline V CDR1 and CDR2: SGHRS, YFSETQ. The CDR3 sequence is CASSTQEGRGEIQYF. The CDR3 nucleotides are TGCGCCAGCAGTACACAGGAAGGGCGGGGAGAGATCCAGTACTTC. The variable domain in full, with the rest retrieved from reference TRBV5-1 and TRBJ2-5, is KAGVTQTPRYLIKTRGQQVTLSCSPISGHRSVSWYQQTPGQGLQFLFEYFSETQRNKGNFPGRFSGRQFSNSRSEMNVSTLELGDSALYLCASSTQEGRGEIQYFGPGTRLLVL.

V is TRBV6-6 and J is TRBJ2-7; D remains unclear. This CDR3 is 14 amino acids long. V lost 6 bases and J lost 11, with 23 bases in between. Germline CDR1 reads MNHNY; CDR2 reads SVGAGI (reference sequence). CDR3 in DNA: TGTGCCAGCAGCCTCCGGTACACGACCTATGAGAAGTACTTC. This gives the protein CASSLRYTTYEKYF.

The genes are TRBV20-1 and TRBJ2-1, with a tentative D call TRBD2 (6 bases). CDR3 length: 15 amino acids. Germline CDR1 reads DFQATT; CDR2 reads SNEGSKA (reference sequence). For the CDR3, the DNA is TGCAGACAAGTGAGAAGACGTACTAGCTCATATGAGCAGTTCTTC. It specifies CRQVRRRTSSYEQFF.

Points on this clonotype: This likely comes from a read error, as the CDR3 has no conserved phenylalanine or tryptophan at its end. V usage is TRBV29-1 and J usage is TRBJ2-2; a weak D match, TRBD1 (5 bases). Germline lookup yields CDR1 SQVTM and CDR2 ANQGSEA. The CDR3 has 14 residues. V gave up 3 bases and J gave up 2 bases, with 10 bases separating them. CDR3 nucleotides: TGCAGCGTTGACGACCAGGGAAACACCGGGGAGCTGTTTTAT. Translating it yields CSVDDQGNTGELFY.

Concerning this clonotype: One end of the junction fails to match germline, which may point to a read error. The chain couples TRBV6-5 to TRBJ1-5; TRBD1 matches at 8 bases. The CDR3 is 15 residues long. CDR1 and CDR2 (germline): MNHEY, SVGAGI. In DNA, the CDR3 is TGTGCCAGTAGTTACAGAGGACAGGGTAGCCAGCCCCAGCATTTT. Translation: CASSYRGQGSQPQHF.

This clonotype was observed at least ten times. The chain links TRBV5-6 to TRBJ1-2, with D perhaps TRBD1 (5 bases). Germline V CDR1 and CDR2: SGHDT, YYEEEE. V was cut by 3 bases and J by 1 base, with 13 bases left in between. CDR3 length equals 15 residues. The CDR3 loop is CASSSGDGINYGYTF. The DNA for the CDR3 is TGTGCCAGCAGCTCCGGGGACGGAATTAACTATGGCTACACCTTC.

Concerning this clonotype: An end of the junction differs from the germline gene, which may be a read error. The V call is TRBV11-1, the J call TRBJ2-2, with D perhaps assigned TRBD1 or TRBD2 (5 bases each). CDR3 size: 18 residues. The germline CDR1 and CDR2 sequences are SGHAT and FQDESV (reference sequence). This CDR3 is CASSSRGAGGHRAGELYF. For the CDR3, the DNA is TGTGCCAGCAGCTCCCGGGGAGCTGGAGGACACAGAGCTGGGGAGCTGTATTTT.

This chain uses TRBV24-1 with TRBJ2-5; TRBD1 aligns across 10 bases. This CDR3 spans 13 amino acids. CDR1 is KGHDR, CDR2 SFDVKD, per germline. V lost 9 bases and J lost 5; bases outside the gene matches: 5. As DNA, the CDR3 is TGTGCCACCGGGACGGACAGGGGGGAGACCCAGTACTTC. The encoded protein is CATGTDRGETQYF.

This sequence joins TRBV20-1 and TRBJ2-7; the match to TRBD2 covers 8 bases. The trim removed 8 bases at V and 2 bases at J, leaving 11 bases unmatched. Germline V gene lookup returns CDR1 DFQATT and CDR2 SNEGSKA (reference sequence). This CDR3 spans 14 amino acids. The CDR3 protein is CSPGLAGGPYEQYF. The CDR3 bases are TGCAGTCCCGGCCTTGCGGGAGGCCCCTACGAGCAGTACTTC.

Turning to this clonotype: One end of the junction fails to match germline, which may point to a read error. The DNA of the CDR3 is TGCAGTACTAGTGCGATCACGTACGAGCAGTACTTC. Protein sequence: CSTSAITYEQYF. The genes are TRBV20-1 and TRBJ2-7; tentative D call: TRBD2 (5 bases). Germline CDR1 is DFQATT and CDR2 is SNEGSKA (reference sequence). This CDR3 comprises 12 residues.

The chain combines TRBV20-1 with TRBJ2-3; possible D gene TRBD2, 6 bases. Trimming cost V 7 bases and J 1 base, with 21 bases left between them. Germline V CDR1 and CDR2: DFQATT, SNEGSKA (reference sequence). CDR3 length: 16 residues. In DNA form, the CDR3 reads TGCAGTGTCGGGGGTACTACTAGCAGTCGCACAGATACGCAGTATTTT. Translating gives CSVGGTTSSRTDTQYF.

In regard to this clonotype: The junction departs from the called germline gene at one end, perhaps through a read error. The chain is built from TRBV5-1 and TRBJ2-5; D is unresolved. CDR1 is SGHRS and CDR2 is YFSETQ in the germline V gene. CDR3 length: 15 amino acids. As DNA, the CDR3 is TGCGCCAGCAGCTTCCAGGACGGTAATGGAGAGAACCAGTACTTC. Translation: CASSFQDGNGENQYF. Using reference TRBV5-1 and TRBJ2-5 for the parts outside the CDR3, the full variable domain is KAGVTQTPRYLIKTRGQQVTLSCSPISGHRSVSWYQQTPGQGLQFLFEYFSETQRNKGNFPGRFSGRQFSNSRSEMNVSTLELGDSALYLCASSFQDGNGENQYFGPGTRLLVL.

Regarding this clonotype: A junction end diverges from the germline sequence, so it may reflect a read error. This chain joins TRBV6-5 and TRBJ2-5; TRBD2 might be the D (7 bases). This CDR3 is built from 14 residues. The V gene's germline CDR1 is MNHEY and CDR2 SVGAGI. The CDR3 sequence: CANSDTGTAGAQCF. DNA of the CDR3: TGTGCCAACAGTGATACCGGGACCGCGGGGGCCCAGTGTTTC.

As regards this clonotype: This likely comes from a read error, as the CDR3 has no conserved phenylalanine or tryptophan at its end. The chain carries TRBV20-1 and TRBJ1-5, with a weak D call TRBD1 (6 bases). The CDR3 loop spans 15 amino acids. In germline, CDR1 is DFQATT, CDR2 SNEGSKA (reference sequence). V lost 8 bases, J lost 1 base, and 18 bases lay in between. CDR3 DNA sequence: TGCAGTAGCCGGAGGGCGGGACAAAGCAATCAGCCCCAGCATTTA. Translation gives CSSRRAGQSNQPQHL.

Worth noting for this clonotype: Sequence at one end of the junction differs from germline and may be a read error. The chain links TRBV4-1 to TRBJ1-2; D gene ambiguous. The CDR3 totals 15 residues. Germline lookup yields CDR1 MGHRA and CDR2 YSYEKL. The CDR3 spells CANSQVLRTIGGYTF. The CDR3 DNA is TGCGCCAACAGCCAAGTACTTAGGACGATAGGCGGCTACACCTTC.

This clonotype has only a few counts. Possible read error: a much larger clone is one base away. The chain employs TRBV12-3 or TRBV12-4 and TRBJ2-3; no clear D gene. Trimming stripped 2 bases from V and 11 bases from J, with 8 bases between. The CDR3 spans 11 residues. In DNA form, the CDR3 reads TGTGCCAGCAGTTTAACCGGTGTGCAGTATTTT. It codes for CASSLTGVQYF.